Each of the 24 T cell receptor beta chains below was sequenced from the same sample in a study of cytomegalovirus exposure and HLA in healthy donors. The PCR used 60 Vbeta and 13 Jbeta primers. Sequenced by immunoSEQ multiplex PCR; TCRdb stores in-frame clones only, minus some. The sample yields about 130,000 clones, less than 85% seen once. The sequencing input was PBMCs. Receptors originate from a woman in her forties in good health and CMV-seropositive.

Written as DNA, the CDR3 is TGTGCCAGCAGTGAAGGGAGGGTGGCGGGGACAGCATACAATGAGCAGTTCTTC. Its translation is CASSEGRVAGTAYNEQFF. The chain uses TRBV6-1 and TRBJ2-1, with D possibly TRBD1 on 7 matching bases. CDR1 and CDR2 from the germline V gene are MNHNS and SASEGT. Trimming removed 1 base at V and 4 bases at J, with 20 bases between. The CDR3 runs 18 residues.

The chain combines TRBV6-5 with TRBJ1-2, with D unresolved. The CDR3 consists of 11 residues. Germline values: CDR1 MNHEY, CDR2 SVGAGI. V was cut by 10 bases and J by 0 bases, with 6 bases left in between. CDR3 amino acids: CATRTNYGYTF. The CDR3 nucleotides read TGTGCCACGAGGACTAACTATGGCTACACCTTC.

The rearrangement uses TRBV5-1 and TRBJ2-5; no clear D. The CDR3 has 14 residues. The germline CDR1 and CDR2 sequences are SGHRS and YFSETQ. Trimming removed 2 bases at V and 5 bases at J, with 13 bases between. The CDR3 DNA sequence: TGCGCCAGCAGCTTAGGTGTTGAGAGGGAGACCCAGTACTTC. Protein sequence: CASSLGVERETQYF. Full variable domain (outside the CDR3, taken from reference TRBV5-1 and TRBJ2-5): KAGVTQTPRYLIKTRGQQVTLSCSPISGHRSVSWYQQTPGQGLQFLFEYFSETQRNKGNFPGRFSGRQFSNSRSEMNVSTLELGDSALYLCASSLGVERETQYFGPGTRLLVL.

The rearrangement uses TRBV28 and TRBJ2-3; 7 positions agree with TRBD2. This CDR3 has 17 residues. The germline CDR1 and CDR2 sequences are MDHEN and SYDVKM. The junction had 13 bases not matched to a gene; V was cut back by 5 bases and J by 2 bases. DNA of the CDR3: TGTGCCAGCAGTACGCCGGTCTCGCTAGCGGACACAGATACGCAGTATTTT. This gives the protein CASSTPVSLADTDTQYF.

This clone was found once. J is TRBJ1-5 and V is TRBV7-9; the D gene is possibly TRBD1 (5 bases). Germline V gene data show CDR1 as SEHNR and CDR2 as FQNEAQ (reference sequence). V lost 0 bases and J lost 4, with 10 bases in between. This CDR3 contains 15 residues. The CDR3 is CASSLAGPGNQPQHF. The CDR3 DNA follows: TGTGCCAGCAGCTTAGCGGGGCCAGGTAATCAGCCCCAGCATTTT.

Concerning this clone: Since a much larger clone is just one base distant, this may be a read error. The same CDR3 can be traced to other DNA sequences in this sample. J is TRBJ1-1 and V is TRBV30, with D uncertain. CDR1 is GTSNPN and CDR2 is SVGIG in the germline V gene (reference sequence). The CDR3 has 11 residues. CDR3 loop: CAGGTNTEAFF. The CDR3 DNA follows: TGTGCTGGAGGTACGAACACTGAAGCTTTCTTT.

This clone was observed a single time. The chain recombines TRBV2 with TRBJ2-3, with 13 bases fitting TRBD2. With V trimmed by 3 bases and J by 6 bases, 6 bases remained unmatched. This CDR3 has 16 residues. Per the germline V gene, CDR1 is SNHLY and CDR2 is FYNNEI. The CDR3 coding sequence is TGTGCCAGCAGTGATGGACTAGCGGGAGAGTTGGATACGCAGTATTTT. It encodes CASSDGLAGELDTQYF.

The gene calls are TRBV28 and TRBJ2-7; 9 nucleotides agree with TRBD1. V shed 5 bases and J 0 bases; nucleotides not matched to a gene: 8. Germline assignment: CDR1 MDHEN and CDR2 SYDVKM. This CDR3 is 16 amino acids long. The CDR3 bases are TGTGCCAGCAGTCCCCTCCGGGGACAGGGCTCCTACGAGCAGTACTTC. This encodes CASSPLRGQGSYEQYF.

The gene calls are TRBV18 and TRBJ2-2; 9 bases line up with TRBD1. Trimming cost V 8 bases and J 2 bases; bases outside gene matches: 21. Germline CDR1 is KGHSH and CDR2 is LQKENI. The CDR3 extends over 20 amino acids. In DNA, the CDR3 is TGTGCCAGCCCTTCCTCTGCGGGGACAGGGAAGATGGTAAACACCGGGGAGCTGTTTTTT. It yields the protein CASPSSAGTGKMVNTGELFF. Full variable domain (missing parts from reference TRBV18 and TRBJ2-2): NAGVMQNPRHLVRRRGQEARLRCSPMKGHSHVYWYRQLPEEGLKFMVYLQKENIIDESGMPKERFSAEFPKEGPSILRIQQVVRGDSAAYFCASPSSAGTGKMVNTGELFFGEGSRLTVL.

V usage is TRBV19 and J usage is TRBJ2-7, with 9 bases that match TRBD1. The CDR3 is made up of 12 amino acids. The V segment lost 5 bases and the J segment 9 bases; nucleotides outside the gene matches: 5. The V gene's germline CDR1 is LNHDA and CDR2 SQIVND (reference sequence). The DNA for the CDR3 is TGTGCCAGTAGTGCCAGGACAGGGGCGCAGTACTTC. Its protein is CASSARTGAQYF.

This chain connects TRBV29-1 to TRBJ1-1, with 11 bases aligning to TRBD1. The CDR3 is made up of 15 amino acids. The germline CDR1 and CDR2 sequences are SQVTM and ANQGSEA. Trimming removed 3 bases from V and 3 bases from J; junction bases left unmatched: 6. The CDR3 DNA is TGCAGCGTTGAGGGACAGGGGGGCATTGACACTGAAGCTTTCTTT. Its translation: CSVEGQGGIDTEAFF. The complete variable domain, with remaining parts taken from reference TRBV29-1 and TRBJ1-1, reads SAVISQKPSRDICQRGTSLTIQCQVDSQVTMMFWYRQQPGQSLTLIATANQGSEATYESGFVIDKFPISRPNLTFSTLTVSNMSPEDSSIYLCSVEGQGGIDTEAFFGQGTRLTVV.

The chain has TRBV2 and TRBJ1-2; 11 bases map to TRBD1. The CDR3 length is 13 residues. After removal of 7 bases from V and 4 bases from J, the junction contained 2 bases not matched to a gene. CDR1 is SNHLY and CDR2 is FYNNEI in the germline V gene. The CDR3 here is CASMDRGLYGYTF. DNA for the CDR3: TGTGCCAGCATGGACAGGGGGCTCTATGGCTACACCTTC.

The chain employs TRBV29-1 and TRBJ1-3; D possibly corresponds to TRBD1 (5 bases). Looked up from germline, CDR1 is SQVTM and CDR2 is ANQGSEA. V dropped 7 bases and J dropped 4 bases, with 11 bases sitting between them. This CDR3 has 12 residues. The CDR3: CSGGGSGNTIYF. CDR3 nucleotides: TGCAGCGGGGGGGGTTCAGGAAACACCATATATTTT. Full variable domain (remainder filled in from reference TRBV29-1 and TRBJ1-3): SAVISQKPSRDICQRGTSLTIQCQVDSQVTMMFWYRQQPGQSLTLIATANQGSEATYESGFVIDKFPISRPNLTFSTLTVSNMSPEDSSIYLCSGGGSGNTIYFGEGSWLTVV.

The rearrangement links TRBV5-4 to TRBJ1-1, with D maybe TRBD1 (5 bases). The germline gives CDR1 SGHNT, CDR2 YYREEE (reference sequence). V was shortened by 0 bases and J by 1 base, with 13 bases between the two germline ends. The CDR3 loop spans 16 amino acids. The CDR3 reads CASSLGGQGRNTEAFF. In DNA, the CDR3 is TGTGCCAGCAGCTTGGGGGGTCAGGGTCGGAACACTGAAGCTTTCTTT.

The rearrangement uses TRBV7-8 and TRBJ2-7; perhaps TRBD2 as D (7 bases). Trimming removed 3 bases from V and 4 bases from J, with 19 bases in between. Germline CDR1 SGHVS, CDR2 FQNEAQ. CDR3 length: 16 residues. The CDR3 sequence is CASSFLGGEISYEQYF. CDR3 DNA sequence: TGTGCCAGCAGCTTCTTAGGGGGGGAGATAAGTTACGAGCAGTACTTC.

This clone was seen a handful of times. This chain joins TRBV25-1 and TRBJ1-2; 8 bases line up with TRBD1. The ends lost 3 bases at V and 4 bases at J; junction bases unmatched: 1. The length of the CDR3 is 13 residues. In germline, CDR1 is MGHDK, CDR2 SYGVNS. CDR3 region: CASSEDRAYGYTF. The CDR3 region has the DNA TGTGCCAGCAGTGAGGACAGGGCCTATGGCTACACCTTC.

This clone was seen a handful of times. The chain has TRBV7-9 and TRBJ2-7; D perhaps matches TRBD2 (6 bases). This CDR3 spans 14 amino acids. In germline, CDR1 is SEHNR, CDR2 FQNEAQ (reference sequence). V lost 3 bases and J 11 bases, leaving 20 bases between the germline ends. Here the CDR3 reads CASSFGGYTHLEYF. In DNA, the CDR3 is TGTGCCAGCAGCTTTGGAGGGTATACACATTTGGAGTACTTC.

V is TRBV5-4 and J is TRBJ1-2; 7 nucleotides align to TRBD1. Germline trimming cut 4 bases from V and 2 bases from J; bases unmatched to any gene: 5. There are 14 residues in the CDR3. Germline assignment: CDR1 SGHNT and CDR2 YYREEE (reference sequence). The CDR3 here is CASSLQGQNYGYTF. In DNA form, the CDR3 reads TGTGCCAGCAGCCTTCAGGGACAGAACTATGGCTACACCTTC.

This sequence joins TRBV4-1 and TRBJ1-5, with D perhaps TRBD1 (5 bases). The V end was cut by 0 bases, the J end by 7 bases, with 16 bases between. Germline CDR1 reads MGHRA; CDR2 reads YSYEKL. The CDR3 covers 16 residues. The DNA for the CDR3 is TGCGCCAGCAGCCAAGATGGGCCTATAGCAGGGCAGCCCCAGCATTTT. Protein product: CASSQDGPIAGQPQHF.

In this sample, this clone turned up once. The chain couples TRBV9 to TRBJ2-1, with TRBD2 as a possible D gene (6 bases). V dropped 8 bases and J dropped 0 bases, with 15 bases sitting between them. CDR3 size: 15 residues. The germline gives CDR1 SGDLS, CDR2 YYNGEE. CDR3 coding DNA: TGTGCCAGTACATTAGCGGCAAGCTCCTACAATGAGCAGTTCTTC. It yields the protein CASTLAASSYNEQFF.

The V and J genes are TRBV18 and TRBJ1-5, with TRBD1 as a possible D gene (6 bases). The germline V and J ends were trimmed by 2 bases and 3 bases, with 11 bases remaining between them. Germline V gene sequence: CDR1 KGHSH, CDR2 LQKENI. CDR3 size: 15 residues. CDR3 DNA: TGTGCCAGCTCACCAGATGGGGGCGACAATCAGCCCCAGCATTTT. It codes for CASSPDGGDNQPQHF.

The chain is built from TRBV4-3 and TRBJ2-7; 8 nucleotides line up with TRBD1. The CDR3 spans 16 residues. The V gene end was trimmed by 3 bases and the J gene end by 0 bases; junction bases not matched to a gene: 7. Germline CDR1 reads LGHNA; CDR2 reads YSLEER. The CDR3 sequence is CASSQEDRASSYEQYF. DNA of the CDR3: TGCGCCAGCAGCCAGGAGGACAGGGCGAGCTCCTACGAGCAGTACTTC.

The rearrangement uses TRBV28 and TRBJ1-5, with no clear D. From germline, CDR1 is MDHEN and CDR2 SYDVKM. This CDR3 is built from 13 residues. The V and J ends lost 8 bases and 7 bases respectively, with 15 bases between them. The DNA for the CDR3 is TGTGCCAGCCTTCGGGTGCTCGGGCAGCCCCAGCATTTT. Protein: CASLRVLGQPQHF.

The V gene is TRBV28, the J gene TRBJ1-2; possible D gene TRBD1, 5 bases. Trimming removed 2 bases at V and 2 bases at J, with 9 bases between. The CDR3 loop spans 14 amino acids. CDR1 is MDHEN and CDR2 is SYDVKM in the germline V gene. The CDR3 nucleotides are TGTGCCAGCAGTTTAGGTGCAGGGAACTATGGCTACACCTTC. This encodes CASSLGAGNYGYTF.